The rows below give T cell receptor beta chains drawn from one sample of a study of memory CD4+ T cells and cytomegalovirus serostatus. Sequenced by immunoSEQ multiplex PCR; TCRdb stores in-frame clones only, minus some. The table records 75,000 to 95,000 clones, 65% to 85% of them present only once. Source material: memory CD4+ T cells from blood. Every receptor here comes from an adult in good health and CMV-seronegative. Both conserved end residues are part of each CDR3. A D gene is named only where the DNA matches it firmly. Clone size is stated in some rows and not others, as once, few, many or a class when expanded.

D,size,J,V,CDR3,DNA
.,once,TRBJ1-2,TRBV29-1,CSVGTEYGYTF,TGCAGCGTTGGAACAGAATATGGCTACACCTTC
TRBD1,.,TRBJ1-2,TRBV11-1,CASSFTGTGGIYTF,TGTGCCAGCAGCTTTACCGGGACAGGAGGGATCTACACCTTC
.,.,TRBJ1-1,TRBV6-5,CASSPTEGTKAFF,TGTGCCAGCAGTCCTACAGAAGGAACTAAAGCTTTCTTT
TRBD1,few,TRBJ2-2,TRBV11-2,CASTPSGTGRTGELFF,TGTGCCAGCACCCCCTCTGGGACAGGCCGCACCGGGGAGCTGTTTTTT
.,.,TRBJ1-1,TRBV12-5,CASGLGLRVTNGGAEAFF,TGTGCTAGTGGTTTGGGCCTCCGGGTTACAAACGGCGGGGCTGAAGCTTTCTTT
.,.,TRBJ2-2,TRBV7-9,CASRDLANTGELFF,TGTGCCTCTCGAGATCTGGCGAACACCGGGGAGCTGTTTTTT
.,.,TRBJ2-1,TRBV7-9,CASSLGLLFNEQFF,TGTGCCAGCAGCTTAGGACTCCTTTTCAATGAGCAGTTCTTC
.,.,TRBJ2-5,TRBV5-1,CASSLRGSPSQETQYF,TGCGCCAGCAGCTTGAGAGGGTCTCCTTCTCAAGAGACCCAGTACTTC
.,.,TRBJ1-2,TRBV6-1,CASSANSLYGYTF,TGTGCCAGCAGTGCGAACAGCCTCTATGGCTACACCTTC
TRBD2,.,TRBJ2-7,TRBV4-2,CASSQELAVTYEQYF,TGTGCCAGCAGCCAAGAACTAGCGGTTACCTACGAGCAGTACTTC
.,.,TRBJ2-3,TRBV7-3,CASSLKGETDTQYF,TGTGCCAGCAGCTTAAAGGGGGAGACAGATACGCAGTATTTT
TRBD2,.,TRBJ2-1,TRBV23-1,CASSRLAGSSYNEQFF,TGCGCCAGCAGCAGACTAGCGGGGAGCTCCTACAATGAGCAGTTCTTC
TRBD1,.,TRBJ2-1,TRBV11-2,CASSLTGSSYNEQFF,TGTGCCAGCAGCCTGACAGGGAGCTCCTACAATGAGCAGTTCTTC
.,medium-sized,TRBJ1-1,TRBV30,CAKDGGTEAFF,TGTGCCAAGGACGGGGGGACTGAAGCTTTCTTT
TRBD1,.,TRBJ2-1,TRBV5-6,CASSLVLSGGQGSYNEQFF,TGTGCCAGCAGCTTGGTTTTGTCGGGGGGACAGGGCAGCTACAATGAGCAGTTCTTC
TRBD1,.,TRBJ2-7,TRBV28,CASSLPGQGYEQYF,TGTGCCAGCAGTCTCCCGGGACAGGGTTACGAGCAGTACTTC
.,.,TRBJ2-3,TRBV29-1,CSVEGGEVGTDTQYF,TGCAGCGTTGAAGGGGGGGAGGTGGGCACAGATACGCAGTATTTT
.,.,TRBJ1-3,TRBV7-9,CASSSGGSGNTIYF,TGTGCCAGCAGCTCAGGAGGCTCTGGAAACACCATATATTTT
.,.,TRBJ1-1,TRBV2,CASSGSPLNTEAFF,TGTGCCAGCAGTGGGTCCCCACTGAACACTGAAGCTTTCTTT
TRBD2,once,TRBJ2-7,TRBV19,CASSMPGRARYEQYF,TGTGCCAGTAGTATGCCCGGGAGGGCTCGTTACGAGCAGTACTTC
.,.,TRBJ1-4,TRBV2,CASKEGFEEKLFF,TGTGCCAGCAAGGAGGGGTTTGAGGAAAAACTGTTTTTT
TRBD1,.,TRBJ2-6,TRBV19,CASSIAGQGARGANVLTF,TGTGCCAGTAGTATAGCCGGACAGGGGGCGAGAGGGGCCAACGTCCTGACTTTC
TRBD1,.,TRBJ2-1,TRBV27,CASSFSGTGREQFF,TGTGCCAGCAGTTTTTCCGGGACAGGCCGGGAGCAGTTCTTC
.,.,TRBJ2-5,TRBV18,CASSPRDWRETQYF,TGTGCCAGCTCACCAAGGGACTGGCGGGAGACCCAGTACTTC
TRBD1,.,TRBJ1-2,TRBV25-1,CASSGTPGQFNYGYTF,TGTGCCAGCAGTGGTACGCCGGGACAGTTTAACTATGGCTACACCTTC
.,.,TRBJ1-1,TRBV6-6,CASSYSTGLGDTEAFF,TGTGCCAGCAGTTACTCTACCGGGTTGGGGGACACTGAAGCTTTCTTT
.,.,TRBJ1-4,TRBV30,CAWSGAGEKLFF,TGTGCCTGGAGTGGCGCAGGCGAAAAACTGTTTTTT
.,.,TRBJ2-5,TRBV5-4,CASSFKETQYF,TGTGCCAGCAGCTTCAAAGAGACCCAGTACTTC
.,once,TRBJ2-5,TRBV19,CASSSAETQYF,TGTGCCAGTAGTAGCGCGGAGACCCAGTACTTC
.,.,TRBJ2-1,TRBV30,CAWSVSGLSAEQFF,TGTGCCTGGAGTGTATCGGGTCTTTCGGCTGAGCAGTTCTTC
.,.,TRBJ2-5,TRBV5-1,CASSSAPSGLQETQYF,TGCGCCAGCAGCTCGGCCCCGTCAGGACTTCAAGAGACCCAGTACTTC
.,.,TRBJ2-1,TRBV6-4,CASSDTRRTEQFF,TGTGCCAGCAGTGACACGCGACGGACTGAGCAGTTCTTC
.,few,TRBJ1-5,TRBV10-2,CASSVGGTEGQPQHF,TGCGCCAGCAGTGTAGGCGGGACGGAGGGTCAGCCCCAGCATTTT
TRBD1,.,TRBJ2-7,TRBV11-3,CASSFLWTGFYEQYF,TGTGCCAGCAGCTTTCTCTGGACAGGTTTTTACGAGCAGTACTTC
TRBD2,.,TRBJ2-1,TRBV18,CASSLKLAGGNEQFF,TGTGCCAGCTCACTAAAACTAGCGGGGGGCAATGAGCAGTTCTTC
.,.,TRBJ1-2,TRBV7-9,CASSLLMGDRYGYTF,TGTGCCAGCAGCCTACTTATGGGGGACCGCTATGGCTACACCTTC
.,.,TRBJ1-3,TRBV6-5,CASSYSYRSSGNTIYF,TGTGCCAGCAGTTACTCCTATCGTTCCTCTGGAAACACCATATATTTT
TRBD1,.,TRBJ2-7,TRBV13,CASSRQGKFGEQYF,TGTGCCAGCAGCCGACAGGGAAAGTTCGGCGAGCAGTACTTC
.,.,TRBJ1-2,TRBV30,CAWSRGENYGYTF,TGTGCCTGGAGCAGAGGGGAAAACTATGGCTACACCTTC
.,.,TRBJ2-3,TRBV4-1,CASSQDFPASDTQYF,TGCGCCAGCAGCCAAGATTTCCCGGCCTCAGATACGCAGTATTTT
.,.,TRBJ1-4,TRBV7-2,CASSPRGQGNEKLFF,TGTGCCAGCAGCCCTCGTGGGCAGGGGAATGAAAAACTGTTTTTT
.,.,TRBJ2-1,TRBV7-7,CASSPDNEQFF,TGTGCTAGCAGCCCTGACAATGAGCAGTTCTTC
TRBD2,few,TRBJ2-2,TRBV4-1,CASSQGRGGAGIAGELFF,TGCGCCAGCAGCCAAGGCCGGGGGGGCGCGGGGATAGCCGGGGAGCTGTTTTTT
TRBD1,.,TRBJ2-7,TRBV7-9,CASSLLGTGNHYEQYF,TGTGCCAGCAGCTTACTCGGGACAGGGAATCACTACGAGCAGTACTTC
TRBD2,.,TRBJ2-1,TRBV11-2,CASSSVAGNEQFF,TGTGCCAGCAGCTCGGTAGCGGGTAATGAGCAGTTCTTC
TRBD1,.,TRBJ2-7,TRBV4-3,CASSQGTGVTYEQYF,TGCGCCAGCAGCCAAGGCACAGGGGTTACCTACGAGCAGTACTTC
.,once,TRBJ1-5,TRBV4-2,CASSQDGKPQHF,TGTGCCAGCAGCCAAGATGGGAAGCCCCAGCATTTT
.,.,TRBJ1-4,TRBV5-4,CASSLDPRGAEKLFF,TGTGCCAGCAGCTTGGATCCTAGGGGGGCTGAAAAACTGTTTTTT
.,.,TRBJ2-1,TRBV7-9,CASSREAYNEQFF,TGTGCCAGCAGCAGAGAGGCTTACAATGAGCAGTTCTTC
TRBD1,.,TRBJ1-1,TRBV6-5,CASRPTGVGTEAFF,TGTGCCAGCAGACCGACAGGGGTGGGCACTGAAGCTTTCTTT
.,.,TRBJ2-2,TRBV25-1,CASSDRVNGELFF,TGTGCCAGCAGTGATAGGGTCAACGGGGAGCTGTTTTTT
.,.,TRBJ2-5,TRBV11-1,CASSRSQETQYF,TGTGCCAGCAGCCGTTCCCAAGAGACCCAGTACTTC
.,.,TRBJ2-2,TRBV7-2,CASSLPPGELFF,TGTGCCAGCAGCCTACCCCCCGGGGAGCTGTTTTTT
.,.,TRBJ1-4,TRBV5-1,CASSWGDPTNEKLFF,TGCGCCAGCAGCTGGGGGGACCCAACTAATGAAAAACTGTTTTTT
.,.,TRBJ2-4,TRBV9,CASSVGPGSDIQYF,TGTGCCAGCAGCGTAGGCCCCGGGTCCGACATTCAGTACTTC